Listed below are T cell receptor beta chains from one sample, sequenced in a study of T cell changes during pregnancy in multiple sclerosis. Profiling relied on immunoSEQ multiplex PCR, and the TCRdb table lists in-frame clones only, not all of them. The repertoire has approximately 92,000 clones, approximately 93% of them found once; the top ten carry roughly 0.95%. Sequences were derived from peripheral blood, sampled after pregnancy. The receptors come from a female donor with multiple sclerosis, enrolled in a pregnancy study. CDR3s include the opening cysteine and the closing phenylalanine or tryptophan. D genes are given only for firm matches. Some rows have no size entry. The others give once, few or many, or a class for an expanded clone.

TRBD2	TRBV6-4	NA	TRBJ2-5	CASTGRTRTPQETQYF	TGTGCCAGCACCGGCCGGACTAGGACACCGCAAGAGACCCAGTACTTC
NA	TRBV10-3	once	TRBJ1-3	CAIRDSTDSNTIYF	TGTGCCATCAGGGATTCGACAGATTCAAACACCATATATTTT
NA	TRBV18	NA	TRBJ2-1	CASSLGDIYNEQFF	TGTGCCAGCTCCTTGGGAGACATCTACAATGAGCAGTTCTTC
NA	TRBV7-8	NA	TRBJ2-1	CASSLRESRGYNEQFF	TGTGCCAGCAGCTTACGAGAGAGTAGGGGCTACAATGAGCAGTTCTTC
TRBD1	TRBV15	NA	TRBJ2-7	CATSRGQGAYEQYF	TGTGCCACCAGCAGGGGACAGGGGGCTTACGAGCAGTACTTC
TRBD1	TRBV5-5	NA	TRBJ1-1	CASSPTGETEAFF	TGTGCCAGCAGCCCAACAGGGGAAACTGAAGCTTTCTTT
TRBD1	TRBV5-4	NA	TRBJ1-5	CASSAQGAHQPQHF	TGTGCCAGCAGCGCGCAGGGGGCCCATCAGCCCCAGCATTTT
TRBD2	TRBV5-1	NA	TRBJ2-2	CASSLISGSAGELFF	TGCGCCAGCAGCTTGATTAGCGGGAGCGCCGGGGAGCTGTTTTTT
TRBD1	TRBV6-1	NA	TRBJ1-5	CASSEAPGQGGQPQHF	TGTGCCAGCAGTGAAGCACCCGGACAGGGTGGACAGCCCCAGCATTTT
NA	TRBV6-1	NA	TRBJ1-2	CASSLSGGGIYGYTF	TGTGCCAGCAGTCTTAGCGGCGGGGGAATTTATGGCTACACCTTC
TRBD1	TRBV5-5	NA	TRBJ1-5	CASSLAGGGQPQHF	TGTGCCAGCAGCTTGGCAGGGGGTGGCCAGCCCCAGCATTTT
NA	TRBV27	NA	TRBJ2-7	CASSLRGSPSYEQYF	TGTGCCAGCAGTTTAAGGGGGTCGCCATCCTACGAGCAGTACTTC
NA	TRBV5-6	once	TRBJ2-7	CASSFRRDVAYEQYF	TGTGCCAGCAGCTTTCGGCGGGATGTGGCGTACGAGCAGTACTTC
NA	TRBV30	NA	TRBJ2-1	CAWSGAGRYYNEQFF	TGTGCCTGGAGTGGGGCAGGGAGGTACTACAATGAGCAGTTCTTC
NA	TRBV15	NA	TRBJ1-5	CATSRDFRHRVLSPNQPQHF	TGTGCCACCAGCAGAGATTTCCGGCACAGGGTACTAAGCCCCAATCAGCCCCAGCATTTT
NA	TRBV4-3	NA	TRBJ2-3	CASSPGEGGTDTQYF	TGCGCCAGCAGCCCCGGTGAGGGGGGCACAGATACGCAGTATTTT
TRBD1	TRBV18	NA	TRBJ2-5	CASSLRTIRDRVVGETQYF	TGTGCCAGCTCACTACGCACGATCCGGGACAGGGTGGTTGGAGAGACCCAGTACTTC
NA	TRBV10-3	NA	TRBJ2-7	CATLSFPGPFYEQYF	TGTGCCACGCTTTCCTTCCCAGGGCCTTTCTACGAGCAGTACTTC
NA	TRBV13	NA	TRBJ1-1	CASSQTRRPEAFF	TGTGCCAGCAGCCAGACACGGCGTCCTGAAGCTTTCTTT
NA	TRBV19	NA	TRBJ2-4	CASSRGLKNIQYF	TGTGCCAGTAGTAGGGGCCTCAAAAACATTCAGTACTTC
TRBD1	TRBV28	NA	TRBJ1-2	CASSPYGQVPYGYTF	TGTGCCAGCAGTCCCTATGGACAGGTGCCCTATGGCTACACCTTC
NA	TRBV10-3	NA	TRBJ2-1	CAISVGQNEQFF	TGTGCCATCAGTGTCGGACAGAATGAGCAGTTCTTC
NA	TRBV6-1	NA	TRBJ2-7	CASTMSWGGYEQYF	TGTGCCAGCACGATGAGCTGGGGAGGCTACGAGCAGTACTTC
NA	TRBV7-9	NA	TRBJ2-1	CASSLENRGRGRHNEQFF	TGTGCCAGCAGCTTAGAGAATAGAGGGCGGGGGCGACACAATGAGCAGTTCTTC
TRBD1	TRBV28	NA	TRBJ1-1	CASSSNRGRWTEAFF	TGTGCCAGCAGTTCCAACAGGGGGCGGTGGACTGAAGCTTTCTTT
TRBD1	TRBV7-2	NA	TRBJ1-3	CASSPPGTGGNTIYF	TGTGCCAGCAGCCCGCCCGGGACAGGTGGAAACACCATATATTTT
NA	TRBV7-7	NA	TRBJ2-7	CASSLAPGREYEQYF	TGTGCCAGCAGCTTAGCCCCGGGCAGGGAATACGAGCAGTACTTC
NA	TRBV30	NA	TRBJ2-1	CAWGMQGILRNEQFF	TGTGCCTGGGGAATGCAGGGAATTTTGCGGAATGAGCAGTTCTTC
NA	TRBV18	NA	TRBJ2-5	CASSPPELQETQYF	TGTGCCAGCTCACCACCTGAACTACAAGAGACCCAGTACTTC
TRBD2	TRBV7-2	NA	TRBJ2-7	CASSYTSGSGEQYF	TGTGCCAGCAGCTATACTAGCGGGAGCGGCGAGCAGTACTTC
NA	TRBV4-1	NA	TRBJ2-1	CASSQAFGAGGVNEQFF	TGCGCCAGCAGCCAAGCCTTTGGCGCGGGTGGGGTAAATGAGCAGTTCTTC
NA	TRBV5-5	NA	TRBJ2-1	CASSLQGYEQFF	TGTGCCAGCAGCTTACAGGGTTATGAGCAGTTCTTC
TRBD1	TRBV4-1	NA	TRBJ2-4	CASSQGDRGPAKNIQYF	TGCGCCAGCAGCCAAGGGGACAGGGGGCCAGCCAAAAACATTCAGTACTTC
TRBD1	TRBV7-9	NA	TRBJ1-2	CASSPGQVYGSYTF	TGTGCCAGCAGCCCCGGACAGGTTTATGGTAGCTACACCTTC
NA	TRBV19	NA	TRBJ2-1	CASSLLPGSYNEQFF	TGTGCCAGTAGCCTCCTACCCGGGAGTTACAATGAGCAGTTCTTC
TRBD1	TRBV7-9	NA	TRBJ1-5	CASPRGTGSLGSNQPQHF	TGTGCCAGCCCCAGGGGGACAGGGTCTCTCGGAAGCAATCAGCCCCAGCATTTT
NA	TRBV30	NA	TRBJ1-1	CAWSVSTGKNTEAFF	TGTGCCTGGAGTGTAAGCACAGGCAAGAACACTGAAGCTTTCTTT
TRBD2	TRBV5-8	NA	TRBJ2-1	CASSLQRLAGGPGYNEQFF	TGTGCCAGCAGCTTGCAGCGACTAGCGGGAGGGCCGGGTTACAATGAGCAGTTCTTC
NA	TRBV5-4	NA	TRBJ1-4	CASSLTATNEKLFF	TGTGCCAGCAGCTTGACAGCAACTAATGAAAAACTGTTTTTT
NA	TRBV6-5	NA	TRBJ1-3	CASSYLGRGNTIYF	TGTGCCAGCAGCTATTTGGGGCGAGGAAACACCATATATTTT
NA	TRBV7-3	NA	TRBJ1-1	CASSGGAETEAFF	TGTGCTAGCAGCGGGGGCGCAGAGACTGAAGCTTTCTTT
NA	TRBV4-1	NA	TRBJ2-7	CASSQGLRYEQYF	TGCGCCAGCAGCCAAGGTCTACGCTACGAGCAGTACTTC
NA	TRBV7-9	NA	TRBJ1-4	CASSRPSGIYEKLFF	TGTGCCAGCAGCCGTCCTTCGGGGATATATGAAAAACTGTTTTTT
NA	TRBV12-2	NA	TRBJ1-5	CASRLATMQGDQPQHF	TGTGCAAGTCGCTTAGCGACGATGCAGGGTGATCAGCCCCAGCATTTT
NA	TRBV4-1	NA	TRBJ1-2	CASSQSDSSLGGYTF	TGCGCCAGCAGCCAAAGCGACAGCTCTTTGGGGGGCTACACCTTC
NA	TRBV6-9	once	TRBJ2-1	CASSYPRPRTDLGGNEQFF	TGTGCCAGCAGTTATCCCAGGCCGCGGACCGACCTAGGAGGCAATGAGCAGTTCTTC
TRBD1	TRBV27	NA	TRBJ1-4	CASSSFRRTGGDEKLFF	TGTGCCAGCAGTTCATTCAGACGGACAGGGGGCGATGAAAAACTGTTTTTT
NA	TRBV21-1	NA	TRBJ2-7	CASNGTGGEDYEQYF	TGTGCCAGCAACGGGACAGGGGGCGAGGACTACGAGCAGTACTTC
TRBD2	TRBV12-5	NA	TRBJ2-7	CASGLVLSLAGAGLSYEQYF	TGTGCTAGTGGTTTGGTACTGTCACTAGCGGGGGCGGGCCTCTCCTACGAGCAGTACTTC
TRBD1	TRBV7-2	NA	TRBJ1-2	CASSLARGQHVYGYTF	TGTGCCAGCAGCTTAGCGAGGGGACAGCACGTCTATGGCTACACCTTC
NA	TRBV28	NA	TRBJ1-2	CASSPLSYGYTF	TGTGCCAGCAGTCCCCTTTCCTATGGCTACACCTTC
TRBD2	TRBV5-1	NA	TRBJ2-5	CASSLGGLAGGAETQYF	TGCGCCAGCAGCTTGGGGGGACTAGCGGGAGGGGCAGAGACCCAGTACTTC
TRBD2	TRBV4-2	NA	TRBJ2-1	CASSQDRTSPNEQFF	TGTGCCAGCAGCCAAGATCGGACTAGCCCCAATGAGCAGTTCTTC
NA	TRBV10-3	medium-sized	TRBJ2-7	CAISESDSSYEQYF	TGTGCCATCAGTGAGTCCGACAGCTCCTACGAGCAGTACTTC
TRBD2	TRBV19	once	TRBJ2-2	CASSGAAGVTGELFF	TGTGCCAGTAGTGGGGCAGCGGGAGTTACCGGGGAGCTGTTTTTT
NA	TRBV4-3	NA	TRBJ1-2	CASSQEAGPNYGYTF	TGCGCCAGCAGCCAAGAGGCGGGCCCTAACTATGGCTACACCTTC
NA	TRBV6-1	NA	TRBJ2-3	CAIHRGTDTQYF	TGTGCTATCCATAGGGGGACAGATACGCAGTATTTT
NA	TRBV19	NA	TRBJ2-3	CASSIAGVATDTQYF	TGTGCCAGTAGTATAGCCGGGGTAGCCACAGATACGCAGTATTTT